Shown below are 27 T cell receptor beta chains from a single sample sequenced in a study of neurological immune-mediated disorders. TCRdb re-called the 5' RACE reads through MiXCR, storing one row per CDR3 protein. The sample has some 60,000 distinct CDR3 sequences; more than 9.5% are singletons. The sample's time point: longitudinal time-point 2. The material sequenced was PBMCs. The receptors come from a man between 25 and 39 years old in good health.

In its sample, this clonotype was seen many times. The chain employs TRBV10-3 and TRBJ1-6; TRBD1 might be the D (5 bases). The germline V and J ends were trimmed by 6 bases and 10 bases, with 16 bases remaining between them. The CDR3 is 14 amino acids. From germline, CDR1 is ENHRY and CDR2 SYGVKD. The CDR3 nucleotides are TGTGCCATCAGCCCCGAGGGGCGGGAGTCACCCCTCCACTTT. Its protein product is CAISPEGRESPLHF.

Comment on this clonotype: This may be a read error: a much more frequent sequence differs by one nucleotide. The CDR3 DNA reads as TGCAGTGCTAGAGATTTCACGGGCGAGCTGTACTTC. Its protein is CSARDFTGELYF. The chain recombines TRBV20-1 with TRBJ2-7, with D unresolved. The CDR3 consists of 12 residues. Germline V gene lookup returns CDR1 DFQATT and CDR2 SNEGSKA (reference sequence).

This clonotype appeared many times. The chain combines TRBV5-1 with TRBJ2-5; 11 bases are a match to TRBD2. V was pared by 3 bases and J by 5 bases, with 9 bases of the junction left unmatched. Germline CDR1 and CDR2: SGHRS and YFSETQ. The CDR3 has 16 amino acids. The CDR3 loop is CASSYSGRAQMETQYF. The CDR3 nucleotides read TGCGCCAGCAGCTATAGCGGGAGGGCCCAGATGGAGACCCAGTACTTC.

For the CDR3, the DNA is TGTGCCAGCAGTTTTTTAGGACTGGAGGGCCTCAATGAGCAGTTCTTC. Amino acids: CASSFLGLEGLNEQFF. V usage is TRBV28 and J usage is TRBJ2-1; possible D gene TRBD2, 6 bases. Germline V gene lookup returns CDR1 MDHEN and CDR2 SYDVKM. Deletions cut 3 bases from V and 6 bases from J, with 18 bases between. CDR3 length: 16 amino acids.

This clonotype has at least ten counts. The CDR3: CATGTSGAETQYF. CDR3 nucleotide sequence: TGTGCCACCGGGACTAGCGGCGCGGAGACCCAGTACTTC. The chain uses TRBV24-1 and TRBJ2-5, with 11 bases lining up with TRBD2. V lost 9 bases, J lost 5 bases, and 4 bases stayed unmatched. The CDR3 sequence is 13 residues long. Germline CDR1 KGHDR, CDR2 SFDVKD.

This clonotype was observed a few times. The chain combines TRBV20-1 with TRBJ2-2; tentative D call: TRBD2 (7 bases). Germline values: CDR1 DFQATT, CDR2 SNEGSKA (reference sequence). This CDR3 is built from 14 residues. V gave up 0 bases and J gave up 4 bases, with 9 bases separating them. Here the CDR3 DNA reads TGCAGTGCTAGAGATAGGGGGGGCACCGGGGAGCTGTTTTTT. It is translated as CSARDRGGTGELFF.

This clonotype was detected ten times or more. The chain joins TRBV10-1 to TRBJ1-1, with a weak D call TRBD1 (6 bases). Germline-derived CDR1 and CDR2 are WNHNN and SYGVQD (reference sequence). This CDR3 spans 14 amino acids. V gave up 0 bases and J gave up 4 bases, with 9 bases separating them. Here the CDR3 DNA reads TGCGCCAGCAGTGAGTCGTACAGGGCCACTGAAGCTTTCTTT. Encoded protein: CASSESYRATEAFF.

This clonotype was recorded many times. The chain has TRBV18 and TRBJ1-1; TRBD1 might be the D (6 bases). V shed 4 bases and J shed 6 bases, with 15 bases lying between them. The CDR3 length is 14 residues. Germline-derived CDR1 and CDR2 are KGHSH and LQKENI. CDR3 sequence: CASSLVGGAPEAFF. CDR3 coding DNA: TGTGCCAGCTCACTAGTTGGGGGGGCCCCTGAAGCTTTCTTT.

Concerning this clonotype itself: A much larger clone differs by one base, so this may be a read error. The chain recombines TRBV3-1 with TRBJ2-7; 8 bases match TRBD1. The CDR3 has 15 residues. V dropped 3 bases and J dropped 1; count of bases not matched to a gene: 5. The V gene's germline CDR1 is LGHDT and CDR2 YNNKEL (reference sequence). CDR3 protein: CASSQTGAESYEQYF. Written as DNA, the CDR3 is TGTGCCAGCAGCCAGACAGGGGCGGAATCCTACGAGCAGTACTTC.

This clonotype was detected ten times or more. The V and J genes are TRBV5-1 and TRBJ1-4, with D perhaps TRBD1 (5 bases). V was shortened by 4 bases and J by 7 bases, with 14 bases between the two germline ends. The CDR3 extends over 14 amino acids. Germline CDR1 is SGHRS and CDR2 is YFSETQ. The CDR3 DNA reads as TGCGCCAGCAGCGAAGGGAGGGGACGTGAAAAACTGTTTTTT. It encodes CASSEGRGREKLFF.

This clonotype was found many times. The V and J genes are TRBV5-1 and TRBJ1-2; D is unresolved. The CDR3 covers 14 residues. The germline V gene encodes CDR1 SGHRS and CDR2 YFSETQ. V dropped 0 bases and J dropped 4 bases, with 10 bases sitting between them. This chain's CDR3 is CASSLGQYFYGYTF. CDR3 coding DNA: TGCGCCAGCAGCTTGGGGCAATACTTCTATGGCTACACCTTC. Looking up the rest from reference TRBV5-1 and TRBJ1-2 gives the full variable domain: KAGVTQTPRYLIKTRGQQVTLSCSPISGHRSVSWYQQTPGQGLQFLFEYFSETQRNKGNFPGRFSGRQFSNSRSEMNVSTLELGDSALYLCASSLGQYFYGYTFGSGTRLTVV.

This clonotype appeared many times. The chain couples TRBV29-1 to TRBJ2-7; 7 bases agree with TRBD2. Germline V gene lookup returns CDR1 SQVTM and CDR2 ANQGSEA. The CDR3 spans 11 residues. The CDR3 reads CGGLDASEQYF. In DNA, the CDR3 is TGCGGCGGACTAGACGCGTCCGAGCAGTACTTC.

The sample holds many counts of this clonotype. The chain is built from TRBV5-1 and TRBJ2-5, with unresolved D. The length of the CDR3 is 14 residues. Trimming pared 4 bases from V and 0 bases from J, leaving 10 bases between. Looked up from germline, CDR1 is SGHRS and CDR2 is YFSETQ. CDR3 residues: CASSARYYQETQYF. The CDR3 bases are TGCGCCAGCAGCGCCAGGTACTACCAAGAGACCCAGTACTTC.

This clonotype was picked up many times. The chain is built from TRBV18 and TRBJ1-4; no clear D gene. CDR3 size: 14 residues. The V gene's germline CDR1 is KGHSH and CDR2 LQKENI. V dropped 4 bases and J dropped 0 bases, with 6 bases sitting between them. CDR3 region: CASSLQSTNEKLFF. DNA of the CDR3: TGTGCCAGCTCACTTCAGTCAACTAATGAAAAACTGTTTTTT.

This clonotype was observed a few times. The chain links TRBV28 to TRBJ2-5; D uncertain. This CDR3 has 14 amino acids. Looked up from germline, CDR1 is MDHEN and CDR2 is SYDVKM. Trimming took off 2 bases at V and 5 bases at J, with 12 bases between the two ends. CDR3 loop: CASSLTDQGETQYF. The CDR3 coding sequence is TGTGCCAGCAGTTTAACGGACCAAGGGGAGACCCAGTACTTC.

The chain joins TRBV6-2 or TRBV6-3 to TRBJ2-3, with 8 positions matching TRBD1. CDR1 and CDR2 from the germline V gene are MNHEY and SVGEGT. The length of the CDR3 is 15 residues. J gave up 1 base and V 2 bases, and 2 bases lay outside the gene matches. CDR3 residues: CASSYLGQGTDTQYF. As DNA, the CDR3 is TGTGCCAGCAGTTACCTGGGACAGGGCACAGATACGCAGTATTTT.

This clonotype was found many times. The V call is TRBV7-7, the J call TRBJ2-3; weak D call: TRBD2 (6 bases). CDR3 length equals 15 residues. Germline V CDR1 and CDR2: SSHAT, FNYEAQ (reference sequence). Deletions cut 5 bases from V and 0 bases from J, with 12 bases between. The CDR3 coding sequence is TGTGCCAGCAGCCCGGGACTGATTAGCACAGATACGCAGTATTTT. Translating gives CASSPGLISTDTQYF.

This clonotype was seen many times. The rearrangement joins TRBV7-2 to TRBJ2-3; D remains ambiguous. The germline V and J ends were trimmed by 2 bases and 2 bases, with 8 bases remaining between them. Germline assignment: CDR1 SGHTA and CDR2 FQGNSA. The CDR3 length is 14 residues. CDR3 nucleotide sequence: TGTGCCAGCAGCTTAAACGGATACACAGATACGCAGTATTTT. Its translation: CASSLNGYTDTQYF. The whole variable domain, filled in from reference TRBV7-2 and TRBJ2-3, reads GAGVSQSPSNKVTEKGKDVELRCDPISGHTALYWYRQSLGQGLEFLIYFQGNSAPDKSGLPSDRFSAERTGGSVSTLTIQRTQQEDSAVYLCASSLNGYTDTQYFGPGTRLTVL.

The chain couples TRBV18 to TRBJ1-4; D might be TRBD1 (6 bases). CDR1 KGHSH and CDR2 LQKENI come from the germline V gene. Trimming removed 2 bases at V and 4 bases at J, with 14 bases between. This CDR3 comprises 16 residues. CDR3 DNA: TGTGCCAGCTCACCAGGGATTCCGGACAGTAATGAAAAACTGTTTTTT. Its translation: CASSPGIPDSNEKLFF.

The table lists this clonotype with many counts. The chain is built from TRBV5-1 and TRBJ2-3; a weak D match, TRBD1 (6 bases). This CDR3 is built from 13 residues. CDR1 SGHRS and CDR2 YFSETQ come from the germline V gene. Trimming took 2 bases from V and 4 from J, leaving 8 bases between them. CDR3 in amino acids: CASSFTGPDTQYF. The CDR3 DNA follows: TGCGCCAGCAGCTTTACAGGGCCAGATACGCAGTATTTT.

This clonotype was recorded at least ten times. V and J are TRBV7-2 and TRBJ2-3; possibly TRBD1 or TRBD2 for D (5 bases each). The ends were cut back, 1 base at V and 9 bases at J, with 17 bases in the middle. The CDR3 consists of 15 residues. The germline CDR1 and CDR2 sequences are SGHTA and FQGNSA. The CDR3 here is CASSLGDLESGTQYF. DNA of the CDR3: TGTGCCAGCAGCTTAGGGGACCTGGAGTCCGGAACGCAGTATTTT.

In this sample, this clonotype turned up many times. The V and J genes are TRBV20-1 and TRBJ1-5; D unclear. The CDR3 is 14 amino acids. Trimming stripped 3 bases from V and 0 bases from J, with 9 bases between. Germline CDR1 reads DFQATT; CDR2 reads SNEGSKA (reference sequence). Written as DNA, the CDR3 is TGCAGTGCTAGCCGGACGGATAGCAATCAGCCCCAGCATTTT. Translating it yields CSASRTDSNQPQHF.

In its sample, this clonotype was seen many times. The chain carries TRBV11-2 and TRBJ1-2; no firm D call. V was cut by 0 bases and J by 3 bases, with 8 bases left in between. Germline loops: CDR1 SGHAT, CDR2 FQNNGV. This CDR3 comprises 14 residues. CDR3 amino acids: CASSLDNGDYGYTF. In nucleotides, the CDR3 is TGTGCCAGCAGCTTAGATAACGGCGACTATGGCTACACCTTC. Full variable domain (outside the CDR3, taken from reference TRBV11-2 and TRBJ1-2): EAGVAQSPRYKIIEKRQSVAFWCNPISGHATLYWYQQILGQGPKLLIQFQNNGVVDDSQLPKDRFSAERLKGVDSTLKIQPAKLEDSAVYLCASSLDNGDYGYTFGSGTRLTVV.

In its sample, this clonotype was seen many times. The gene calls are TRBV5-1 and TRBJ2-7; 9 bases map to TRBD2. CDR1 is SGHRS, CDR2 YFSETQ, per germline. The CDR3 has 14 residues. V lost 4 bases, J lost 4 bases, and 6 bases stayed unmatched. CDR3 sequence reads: CASSEGSGRYEQYF. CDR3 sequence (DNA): TGCGCCAGCAGCGAGGGGAGCGGGAGGTACGAGCAGTACTTC. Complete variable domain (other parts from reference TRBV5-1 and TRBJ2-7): KAGVTQTPRYLIKTRGQQVTLSCSPISGHRSVSWYQQTPGQGLQFLFEYFSETQRNKGNFPGRFSGRQFSNSRSEMNVSTLELGDSALYLCASSEGSGRYEQYFGPGTRLTVT.

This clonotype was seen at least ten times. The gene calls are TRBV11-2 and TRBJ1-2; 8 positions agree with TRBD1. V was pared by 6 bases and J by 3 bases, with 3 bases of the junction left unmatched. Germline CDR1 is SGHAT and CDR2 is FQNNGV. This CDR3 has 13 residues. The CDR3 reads CASSSQGDYGYTF. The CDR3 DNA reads TGTGCCAGCAGTTCACAGGGGGACTATGGCTACACCTTC.

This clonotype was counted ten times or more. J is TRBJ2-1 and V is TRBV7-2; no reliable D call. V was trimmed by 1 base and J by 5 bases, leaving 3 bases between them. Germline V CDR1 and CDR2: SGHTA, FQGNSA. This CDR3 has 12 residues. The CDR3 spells CASSLGHNEQFF. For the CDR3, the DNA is TGTGCCAGCAGCTTAGGCCACAATGAGCAGTTCTTC.

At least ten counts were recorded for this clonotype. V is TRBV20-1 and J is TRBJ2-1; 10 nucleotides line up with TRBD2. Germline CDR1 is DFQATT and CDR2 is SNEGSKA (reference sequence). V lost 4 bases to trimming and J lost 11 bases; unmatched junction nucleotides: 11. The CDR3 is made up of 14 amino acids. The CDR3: CSAIVAGGPLKQFF. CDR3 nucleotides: TGCAGTGCTATCGTAGCGGGAGGCCCCTTGAAGCAGTTCTTC.